The 8 T cell receptor beta chains given below trace back to one sample, sequenced in a study of shared clonotypes between healthy human individuals. TCRdb's copy holds only in-frame clones and misses some; the assay was immunoSEQ multiplex PCR. The sample includes hundreds of thousands of clones, more than 95% of them seen just once. The sequenced sample was naive CD4+ T cells sorted from blood. The sample's subset: CD45RA+ positively selected. The source of these receptors is a woman aged 25 to 39 in good health.

V gene TRBV28 combines with J gene TRBJ1-2, with D uncertain. Trimming took 3 bases from V and 8 from J, leaving 13 bases between them. Germline CDR1 is MDHEN and CDR2 is SYDVKM. The CDR3 length is 13 residues. CDR3 DNA sequence: TGTGCCAGCAGTTTCTGGCACCCATCAGGCTACACCTTC. Translating it yields CASSFWHPSGYTF.

CDR3 residues: CASSFYNEQFF. The CDR3 region has the DNA TGTGCCAGCAGCTTTTACAATGAGCAGTTCTTC. J is TRBJ2-1 and V is TRBV7-2, with D unresolved. The CDR3 consists of 11 residues. The V end was cut by 3 bases, the J end by 4 bases, with 1 base between. Germline lookup yields CDR1 SGHTA and CDR2 FQGNSA.

The rearrangement uses TRBV11-2 and TRBJ2-1; 7 bases line up with TRBD2. CDR1 and CDR2 from the germline V gene are SGHAT and FQNNGV. The junction had 6 bases not matched to a gene; V was cut back by 5 bases and J by 2 bases. The CDR3 extends over 15 amino acids. CDR3 residues: CASSPGLPTYNEQFF. In DNA form, the CDR3 reads TGTGCCAGCAGCCCGGGACTACCTACCTACAATGAGCAGTTCTTC.

The CDR3: CASSFRAVPTYEQYF. Written as DNA, the CDR3 is TGTGCCAGCAGCTTCAGAGCGGTACCAACCTACGAGCAGTACTTC. The chain recombines TRBV11-2 with TRBJ2-7, with D tentatively TRBD2 (5 bases). This CDR3 region has 15 residues. The V end was cut by 3 bases, the J end by 2 bases, with 14 bases between. CDR1 SGHAT and CDR2 FQNNGV come from the germline V gene.

The chain combines TRBV27 with TRBJ1-6; D ambiguous. In germline, CDR1 is MNHEY, CDR2 SMNVEV (reference sequence). This CDR3 spans 16 amino acids. V lost 10 bases, J lost 6 bases, and 22 bases lay in between. CDR3 DNA: TGTGCCACCACTGACCGCTCGTCGATCCTTAATTCACCCCTCCACTTT. Protein: CATTDRSSILNSPLHF.

The gene calls are TRBV27 and TRBJ1-5, with a weak D call TRBD1 (5 bases). The germline CDR1 and CDR2 sequences are MNHEY and SMNVEV (reference sequence). Between the trimmed V and J ends, which lost 3 bases and 2 bases, there was a span of 8 bases. The CDR3 totals 14 residues. Here the CDR3 reads CASSFWGGNQPQHF. The CDR3 DNA is TGTGCCAGCAGTTTCTGGGGCGGCAATCAGCCCCAGCATTTT.

The rearrangement joins TRBV19 to TRBJ2-5; 7 bases fit TRBD2. Germline V gene lookup returns CDR1 LNHDA and CDR2 SQIVND (reference sequence). The CDR3 is made up of 14 amino acids. J gave up 5 bases and V 3 bases, and 6 bases lay outside the gene matches. The CDR3: CASSMRREYETQYF. DNA of the CDR3: TGTGCCAGTAGTATGAGGCGGGAGTATGAGACCCAGTACTTC.

The rearrangement links TRBV29-1 to TRBJ2-3; 11 positions agree with TRBD2. The germline V gene has CDR1 SQVTM and CDR2 ANQGSEA. The CDR3 has 15 amino acids. After removal of 1 base from V and 6 bases from J, the junction contained 6 bases not matched to a gene. The CDR3 DNA is TGCAGCGTTGAAGTGACTAGCGGGATTTCGGATACGCAGTATTTT. Translation: CSVEVTSGISDTQYF.